The present T cell receptor beta chain was sequenced within a study of blood T cell repertoires in COVID-19. The V segment lost 5 bases and the J segment 4 bases; nucleotides outside the gene matches: 2. The CDR3 runs 14 residues. Germline V CDR1 and CDR2: GTSNPN, SVGIG (reference sequence). The protocol was immunoSEQ multiplex PCR, while the TCRdb copy is restricted to in-frame clones and leaves out a portion. The sample consists of approximately 280,000 clones, approximately 84% of them appearing once. This clonotype originated in a human donor with COVID-19, enrolled during active disease. The donor label of this sample is uncertain. This sequence joins TRBV30 and TRBJ2-1; 13 bases align to TRBD2. Sequencing was carried out using peripheral blood. Here the CDR3 reads CAWELAGGYNEQFF. CDR3 DNA sequence: TGTGCCTGGGAACTAGCGGGAGGGTACAATGAGCAGTTCTTC.